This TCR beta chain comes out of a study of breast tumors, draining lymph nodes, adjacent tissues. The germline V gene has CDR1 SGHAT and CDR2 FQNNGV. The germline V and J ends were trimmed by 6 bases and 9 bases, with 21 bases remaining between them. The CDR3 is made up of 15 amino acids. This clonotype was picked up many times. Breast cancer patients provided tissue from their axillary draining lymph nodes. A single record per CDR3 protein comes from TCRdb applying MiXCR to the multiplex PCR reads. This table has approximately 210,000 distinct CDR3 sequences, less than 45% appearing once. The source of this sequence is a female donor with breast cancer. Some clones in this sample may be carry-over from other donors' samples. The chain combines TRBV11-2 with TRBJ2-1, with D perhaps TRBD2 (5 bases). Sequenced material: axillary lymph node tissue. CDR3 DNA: TGTGCCAGCAGATCATACCCGGGATCATTGGGTGAGCAGTTCTTC. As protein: CASRSYPGSLGEQFF.